This T cell receptor (beta chain) was captured in a study of neurological immune-mediated disorders. Overall study results and limits: In HTLV-1-associated myelopathy, TCR clonal expansion was greatest, and in multiple sclerosis it was least, below healthy controls.

The CDR3 loop spans 17 amino acids. The J segment lost 4 bases and the V segment lost 2 bases, leaving 5 bases of the junction unmatched. The germline CDR1 and CDR2 sequences are MDHEN and SYDVKM. This clonotype was counted ten times or more. Its antigen is undetermined. cDNA was made by 5'RACE with 10-nucleotide random UMIs. The output of every sequencing run, over 180 million TCR-beta sequences, came from 15-18 subjects. TCRdb re-analysed the 5' RACE reads in MiXCR, keeping a single row per CDR3 protein. Here the sample spans 50,000 or so distinct CDR3 sequences, over 10% being singletons. PBMCs stored at -80 C, 2 million in total, were the source of the unsorted libraries.

This clonotype originated in a man between 60 and 75 years old in good health. The V call is TRBV28, the J call TRBJ2-6; 10 bases agree with TRBD1. Sequencing input: PBMCs. This CDR3 reads CASSLGGQGTGANVLTF. In nucleotides, the CDR3 is TGTGCCAGCAGTTTAGGGGGACAGGGGACGGGGGCCAACGTCCTGACTTTC.